This entry describes one T cell receptor (beta chain). These data come from a study of blood T cell repertoires in COVID-19. The length of the CDR3 is 16 residues. Trimming removed 7 bases from V and 0 bases from J; junction bases left unmatched: 10. CDR1 is SNHLY, CDR2 FYNNEI, per germline. TCRdb's table, derived via immunoSEQ multiplex PCR, lists solely in-frame clones and lacks some. Seen here are some 300,000 clones, about 90% observed once, and the top ten hold roughly 6%. The clonotype was recovered from a woman between 45 and 65 years old with COVID-19, enrolled during active disease. Sequencing input: peripheral blood. The chain is built from TRBV2 and TRBJ1-1; TRBD1 matches 8 bases. The CDR3 spells CASTFQGALMNTEAFF. The CDR3 bases are TGTGCCAGCACTTTCCAGGGGGCTCTTATGAACACTGAAGCTTTCTTT.